This T cell receptor (beta chain) stems from a study of shared clonotypes between healthy human individuals. Overall study findings and caveats: Some clonotypes were shared by all four sorted-subset donors, while others were not shared. The non-shared ones had lower generation probabilities than the shared ones.

This clone was observed a single time. Its matching antigen is unknown. Deep level was the assay's run setting. Sequencing was performed with immunoSEQ multiplex PCR; in TCRdb, only in-frame clones are kept and a portion is missing. The sample yields about a million clones, about 77% seen once. The CDR3 length is 16 residues. V shed 0 bases and J shed 7 bases, with 15 bases lying between them. Germline CDR1 is SGHVS and CDR2 is FQNEAQ. The clonotype originates from a man younger than 35 in good health. The sample taken for sequencing was memory CD4+ T cells sorted from blood. Subset noted: CD45RA-negative fraction. The rearrangement links TRBV7-8 to TRBJ1-4, with D maybe TRBD1 (5 bases). The CDR3 coding sequence is TGTGCCAGCAGCTTAGCGGGACTATCCGGTCGTGAAAAACTGTTTTTT. Translating it yields CASSLAGLSGREKLFF.